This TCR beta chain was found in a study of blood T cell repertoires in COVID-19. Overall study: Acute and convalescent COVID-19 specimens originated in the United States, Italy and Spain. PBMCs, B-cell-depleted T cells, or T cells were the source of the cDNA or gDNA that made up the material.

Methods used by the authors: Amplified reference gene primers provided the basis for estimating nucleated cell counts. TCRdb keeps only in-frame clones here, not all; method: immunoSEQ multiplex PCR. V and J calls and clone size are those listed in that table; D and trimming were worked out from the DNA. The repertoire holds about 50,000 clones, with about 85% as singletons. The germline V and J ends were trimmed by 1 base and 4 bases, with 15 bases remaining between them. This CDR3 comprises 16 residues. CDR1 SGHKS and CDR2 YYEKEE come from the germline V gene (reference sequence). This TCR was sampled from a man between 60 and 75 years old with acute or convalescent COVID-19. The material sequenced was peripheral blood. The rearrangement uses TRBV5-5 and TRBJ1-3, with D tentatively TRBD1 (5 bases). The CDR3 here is CASSLNGAGYGNTIYF. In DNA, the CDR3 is TGTGCCAGCAGCTTGAATGGGGCAGGGTACGGAAACACCATATATTTT.